This T cell receptor beta chain was identified during a study of control samples from healthy donors and cancer patients. The CDR3 runs to 12 residues. Looked up from germline, CDR1 is SGHNT and CDR2 is YYREEE (reference sequence). V lost 3 bases, J lost 6 bases, and 9 bases lay in between. The assay was immunoSEQ multiplex PCR, and TCRdb's table has in-frame clones only and misses some. The data show just under 65,000 clones, almost 85% seen once. The chain recombines TRBV5-4 with TRBJ1-1; no firm D call. The TCR sequence derives from a man in his forties or fifties in good health. The sequenced sample consisted of blood. This CDR3 is CASSWHEAEAFF. The CDR3 nucleotides read TGTGCCAGCAGCTGGCACGAGGCTGAAGCTTTCTTT.